This is a list of T cell receptor beta chains from one sample in a study of shared clonotypes between healthy human individuals. The method was immunoSEQ multiplex PCR; TCRdb's version includes in-frame clones alone and lacks a portion of them. The sample has roughly 2.5 million clones, approximately 92% seen once. The sequencing input was naive CD4+ T cells sorted from blood. These receptor sequences come from a man aged 18 to 35 in good health. Both conserved end residues are part of each CDR3. Fields, in order: J gene, clone size, V gene, D gene, CDR3 protein, CDR3 DNA. The D gene is left open where the match is weak. Clone size is shown for a subset of rows, as once, few, many or a class of expanded clone.

J: TRBJ2-1
size: NA
V: TRBV10-2
D: TRBD2
CDR3: CASTGSTSGRANEQFF
DNA: TGCGCCAGCACCGGATCGACTAGCGGGAGGGCCAATGAGCAGTTCTTC

J: TRBJ1-4
size: NA
V: TRBV2
D: NA
CDR3: CASSERGKLFF
DNA: TGTGCCAGCAGCGAAAGGGGAAAACTGTTTTTT

J: TRBJ2-7
size: NA
V: TRBV10-3
D: TRBD1
CDR3: CAISYPKDRDEDISYEQYF
DNA: TGTGCCATCAGCTATCCGAAGGACAGGGATGAGGACATTTCCTACGAGCAGTACTTC

J: TRBJ2-5
size: NA
V: TRBV25-1
D: NA
CDR3: CASSQGGAETQYF
DNA: TGTGCCAGCAGTCAGGGTGGGGCAGAGACCCAGTACTTC

J: TRBJ2-7
size: NA
V: TRBV2
D: NA
CDR3: CASSGWGYEQYF
DNA: TGTGCCAGCAGTGGATGGGGCTACGAGCAGTACTTC

J: TRBJ1-6
size: NA
V: TRBV30
D: TRBD1
CDR3: CAWNGQGYNSPLHF
DNA: TGTGCCTGGAACGGACAGGGATATAATTCACCCCTCCACTTT

J: TRBJ2-7
size: NA
V: TRBV5-1
D: NA
CDR3: CASSYGTQITREQYF
DNA: TGCGCCAGCAGCTACGGGACTCAGATTACGAGGGAGCAGTACTTC

J: TRBJ1-1
size: NA
V: TRBV4-3
D: NA
CDR3: CASSQDIRDEAFF
DNA: TGCGCCAGCAGCCAAGATATAAGGGATGAAGCTTTCTTT

J: TRBJ2-7
size: once
V: TRBV9
D: TRBD1
CDR3: CASSTGQGYEQYF
DNA: TGTGCCAGCAGCACAGGACAGGGCTACGAGCAGTACTTC

J: TRBJ2-1
size: NA
V: TRBV5-1
D: NA
CDR3: CASSFSGFSYNEQFF
DNA: TGCGCCAGCAGCTTTTCGGGGTTCTCCTACAATGAGCAGTTCTTC

J: TRBJ1-1
size: NA
V: TRBV19
D: NA
CDR3: CASSRQSDTEAFF
DNA: TGTGCCAGTAGCAGACAGAGTGACACTGAAGCTTTCTTT

J: TRBJ2-5
size: NA
V: TRBV4-1
D: TRBD1
CDR3: CASSQAPGQGAETQYF
DNA: TGCGCCAGCAGCCAAGCACCGGGACAGGGGGCAGAGACCCAGTACTTC

J: TRBJ1-3
size: NA
V: TRBV7-9
D: NA
CDR3: CASSLDRIYSGNTIYF
DNA: TGTGCCAGCAGCTTAGACAGAATTTATTCTGGAAACACCATATATTTT

J: TRBJ2-3
size: NA
V: TRBV11-1
D: TRBD2
CDR3: CASSPEGTSGGIITDTQYF
DNA: TGTGCCAGCAGCCCAGAGGGGACTAGCGGGGGGATCATCACAGATACGCAGTATTTT

J: TRBJ1-2
size: NA
V: TRBV6-5
D: TRBD1
CDR3: CASSPGGQGGYGYTF
DNA: TGTGCCAGCAGCCCTGGGGGACAGGGGGGATATGGCTACACCTTC

J: TRBJ1-6
size: NA
V: TRBV7-9
D: TRBD1
CDR3: CASSPRVGTGTSPLHF
DNA: TGTGCCAGCAGCCCTAGGGTAGGGACAGGCACTTCACCCCTCCACTTT

J: TRBJ1-2
size: NA
V: TRBV6-6
D: NA
CDR3: CASSYQDNYGYTF
DNA: TGTGCCAGCAGTTACCAGGACAACTATGGCTACACCTTC

J: TRBJ2-2
size: once
V: TRBV5-1
D: NA
CDR3: CASSYESMNTGELFF
DNA: TGCGCCAGCAGCTATGAATCGATGAACACCGGGGAGCTGTTTTTT

J: TRBJ1-2
size: NA
V: TRBV6-5
D: NA
CDR3: CASRLTITNYGYTF
DNA: TGTGCCAGCAGGCTCACGATCACTAACTATGGCTACACCTTC

J: TRBJ2-3
size: NA
V: TRBV6-1
D: NA
CDR3: CARRGEPRDTQYF
DNA: TGTGCCAGGCGAGGGGAGCCTAGGGATACGCAGTATTTT